The 27 T cell receptor beta chains below come from one sample, sequenced in a study of T-cell reconstitution after alpha-beta-depleted transplantation in children. Molecular barcoding with unique molecular identifiers was used for the TCRbeta library. Each CDR3 protein is one row after TCRdb ran MiXCR on the PCR reads. The sample holds 440,000 or so distinct CDR3 sequences; roughly 44% are singletons and the top ten take approximately 30%. The input for sequencing was PBMCs, taken before TCRalphabeta/CD19-depleted stem cell transplant. These receptors were obtained from a girl aged 2 to 9 with aplastic anemia, due to receive a stem cell transplant.

A remark on this clonotype: This may stem from a read error, because a much larger clone lies one nucleotide away. In this CDR3 the conserved last residue, phenylalanine or tryptophan, is missing, so a read error is likely. This chain connects TRBV10-3 to TRBJ2-7, with a tentative D call TRBD2 (7 bases). From germline, CDR1 is ENHRY and CDR2 SYGVKD. The CDR3 has 17 residues. V was pared by 3 bases and J by 1 base, with 19 bases between. The CDR3 DNA reads as TGTGCCATCAGTGACGTCGGCGGGGGCCAATCTTCCTACGAGCAGTACTAC. Translating it yields CAISDVGGGQSSYEQYY.

Many counts were recorded for this clonotype. V and J are TRBV20-1 and TRBJ2-3; D is possibly TRBD2 (6 bases). Looked up from germline, CDR1 is DFQATT and CDR2 is SNEGSKA (reference sequence). This CDR3 is 13 amino acids long. Between the trimmed V and J ends, which lost 6 bases and 0 bases, there was a span of 10 bases. CDR3 coding DNA: TGCAGTGCGAGACTAGTCAGCACAGATACGCAGTATTTT. Translation gives CSARLVSTDTQYF.

The chain employs TRBV27 and TRBJ2-3; D gene unclear. The CDR3 is 11 amino acids. Germline CDR1 reads MNHEY; CDR2 reads SMNVEV (reference sequence). V was shortened by 7 bases and J by 6 bases, with 8 bases between the two germline ends. This CDR3 is CASKQVDTQYF. DNA for the CDR3: TGTGCCAGCAAGCAAGTCGATACGCAGTATTTT.

This chain uses TRBV6-9 with TRBJ1-4; 7 nucleotides line up with TRBD1. The CDR3 spans 15 residues. With V trimmed by 0 bases and J by 7 bases, 5 bases remained unmatched. Looked up from germline, CDR1 is MNHGY and CDR2 is SVAAGI. As DNA, the CDR3 is TGTGCCAGCAGTTATTCCGGACAGGCGGGTGAAAAACTGTTTTTT. This encodes CASSYSGQAGEKLFF.

This chain connects TRBV20-1 to TRBJ2-5, with 11 bases identical to TRBD2. With 6 bases clipped from V and 5 bases from J, the junction kept 11 bases outside the gene matches. The CDR3 has 15 amino acids. Germline CDR1 is DFQATT and CDR2 is SNEGSKA (reference sequence). The CDR3, as DNA: TGCAGTGCCGACACGACCGGGACTAGCGGTGAGACCCAGTACTTC. Amino acid sequence: CSADTTGTSGETQYF.

This clonotype appeared a few times. The rearrangement links TRBV5-1 to TRBJ1-1; D call uncertain. The germline gives CDR1 SGHRS, CDR2 YFSETQ. Trimming pared 0 bases from V and 1 base from J, leaving 10 bases between. This CDR3 has 15 amino acids. The CDR3 loop is CASSLVSGANTEAFF. The CDR3 bases are TGCGCCAGCAGCTTGGTCAGCGGCGCGAACACTGAAGCTTTCTTT.

This rearrangement joins TRBV20-1 to TRBJ1-1; TRBD1 is a possible D gene (5 bases). V was pared by 3 bases and J by 0 bases, with 14 bases between. The CDR3 contains 15 residues. CDR1 and CDR2 (germline): DFQATT, SNEGSKA (reference sequence). CDR3 sequence: CSASSGQTLNTEAFF. CDR3 coding DNA: TGCAGTGCTAGTTCAGGGCAGACTTTGAACACTGAAGCTTTCTTT.

This clonotype was detected only a few times. In DNA form, the CDR3 reads TGCAGTGCTAGGAGGACTAGCGGGAATGAGCAGTTCTTC. Its protein is CSARRTSGNEQFF. J is TRBJ2-1 and V is TRBV20-1, with TRBD2 identical over 11 bases. The germline CDR1 and CDR2 sequences are DFQATT and SNEGSKA (reference sequence). Unmatched junction bases numbered 2, after V lost 3 bases and J lost 7 bases. The CDR3 covers 13 residues.

J is TRBJ1-6 and V is TRBV5-1, with unresolved D. This CDR3 is built from 14 residues. CDR1 is SGHRS and CDR2 is YFSETQ in the germline V gene. V lost 6 bases, J lost 5 bases, and 12 bases lay in between. For the CDR3, the DNA is TGCGCCAGCATGGGAGGGTACAATAATTCACCCCTCCACTTT. It is translated as CASMGGYNNSPLHF.

CDR3 in amino acids: CSAYPGQGLSLHGYTF. The CDR3 bases are TGCAGTGCTTATCCGGGACAGGGACTCTCTCTGCATGGCTACACCTTC. The chain links TRBV20-1 to TRBJ1-2; 9 bases are a match to TRBD1. The germline CDR1 and CDR2 sequences are DFQATT and SNEGSKA (reference sequence). The CDR3 contains 16 residues. The trim removed 5 bases at V and 6 bases at J, leaving 16 bases unmatched.

The sample holds a few counts of this clonotype. This chain connects TRBV5-4 to TRBJ2-2, with 7 bases lining up with TRBD1. The CDR3 runs to 13 residues. Per the germline V gene, CDR1 is SGHNT and CDR2 is YYREEE (reference sequence). V shed 1 base, J shed 7 bases, and the junction held 1 base outside the gene matches. Here the CDR3 reads CASSLTGVGELFF. The CDR3 coding sequence is TGTGCCAGCAGCTTGACAGGGGTCGGGGAGCTGTTTTTT.

This chain uses TRBV24-1 with TRBJ2-7; 7 bases align to TRBD1. Trimming at V came to 2 bases and at J to 0 bases, leaving 6 bases not matched to a gene. CDR3 length: 16 amino acids. The germline gives CDR1 KGHDR, CDR2 SFDVKD. This CDR3 is CATSDSGGRDSYEQYF. CDR3 in DNA: TGTGCCACCAGTGATTCAGGGGGAAGGGACTCCTACGAGCAGTACTTC.

This rearrangement joins TRBV20-1 to TRBJ2-7; TRBD2 agrees at 11 bases. Per germline, CDR1 DFQATT and CDR2 SNEGSKA (reference sequence). Trimming at V came to 5 bases and at J to 1 base, leaving 4 bases not matched to a gene. The CDR3 extends over 14 amino acids. In nucleotides, the CDR3 is TGCAGTGCTGGCAGACTAGCGGGGTCCTACGAGCAGTACTTC. Residues: CSAGRLAGSYEQYF.

This chain connects TRBV28 to TRBJ2-7; 8 bases agree with TRBD1. Germline lookup yields CDR1 MDHEN and CDR2 SYDVKM. V shed 5 bases, J shed 4 bases, and the junction held 7 bases outside the gene matches. The CDR3 runs 14 residues. CDR3 sequence (DNA): TGTGCCAGCAGTGTCGGGACAGGATTGTACGAGCAGTACTTC. This translates into CASSVGTGLYEQYF.

The rearrangement joins TRBV6-6 to TRBJ2-7; 10 bases are a match to TRBD2. J lost 13 bases, V lost 2 bases, and 8 bases had no gene match. Germline values: CDR1 MNHNY, CDR2 SVGAGI (reference sequence). CDR3 length: 13 amino acids. CDR3 bases: TGTGCCAGCAGTTACGGGCTAGCGGGAGAATGCTACTTC. Protein sequence: CASSYGLAGECYF.

This clonotype is termed medium-sized (0.01 to 0.1%). J is TRBJ2-5 and V is TRBV28, with TRBD2 matching 7 bases. The CDR3 spans 15 residues. V dropped 5 bases and J dropped 1; count of bases not matched to a gene: 7. From germline, CDR1 is MDHEN and CDR2 SYDVKM. CDR3 region: CASSQILAVQETQYF. CDR3 sequence (DNA): TGTGCCAGCAGTCAAATCCTAGCGGTCCAAGAGACCCAGTACTTC.

DNA of the CDR3: TGCAGTGCTAGAGTTCCGAATTCCGGTTACGAGCAGTACTTC. It encodes CSARVPNSGYEQYF. The gene calls are TRBV20-1 and TRBJ2-7; D is ambiguous. The V gene lost 1 base and the J gene lost 4 bases, with 14 bases spanning the gap. The CDR3 has 14 residues. Germline lookup yields CDR1 DFQATT and CDR2 SNEGSKA (reference sequence).

V and J are TRBV5-1 and TRBJ2-5, with TRBD1 matching 9 bases. V was clipped by 4 bases and J by 5 bases; unmatched bases: 9. This CDR3 contains 15 residues. Germline V gene data show CDR1 as SGHRS and CDR2 as YFSETQ. The CDR3 DNA reads as TGCGCCAGCAGCAGCCGAACAGGGGGCCGGGAGACCCAGTACTTC. Its protein is CASSSRTGGRETQYF.

The chain joins TRBV27 to TRBJ2-7, with TRBD1 matching 7 bases. V dropped 5 bases and J dropped 2; count of bases not matched to a gene: 6. Germline CDR1 reads MNHEY; CDR2 reads SMNVEV (reference sequence). CDR3 length: 14 amino acids. The DNA of the CDR3 is TGTGCCAGCAGTCCGGGACAGCCTCCCTACGAGCAGTACTTC. It encodes CASSPGQPPYEQYF.

The chain recombines TRBV5-5 with TRBJ1-4; maybe TRBD1 (5 bases). The ends were cut back, 4 bases at V and 6 bases at J, with 13 bases in the middle. In germline, CDR1 is SGHKS, CDR2 YYEKEE (reference sequence). The CDR3 loop spans 14 amino acids. CDR3 nucleotide sequence: TGTGCCAGCAGCGTGGGGACGTTGGATGAAAAACTGTTTTTT. As protein: CASSVGTLDEKLFF.

This clonotype showed up just a few times. The chain is built from TRBV4-1 and TRBJ2-5; 9 bases agree with TRBD1. Trimming at V came to 4 bases and at J to 5 bases, leaving 11 bases not matched to a gene. In germline, CDR1 is MGHRA, CDR2 YSYEKL. The CDR3 spans 16 residues. CDR3 sequence (DNA): TGCGCCAGCAGCCTCTCTCCCGGGACAGGGAGGGAGACCCAGTACTTC. Translating it yields CASSLSPGTGRETQYF.

V is TRBV20-1 and J is TRBJ2-7; D tentatively reads TRBD1 or TRBD2 (5 bases each). The CDR3 is 12 amino acids. V dropped 6 bases and J dropped 5 bases, with 14 bases sitting between them. Germline V gene lookup returns CDR1 DFQATT and CDR2 SNEGSKA (reference sequence). CDR3 amino acids: CSAAPGAHEQYF. In DNA form, the CDR3 reads TGCAGTGCGGCCCCCGGGGCCCACGAGCAGTACTTC.

As regards this clonotype: A much larger clone lies a single base off, so this may be a read error. V usage is TRBV7-3 and J usage is TRBJ2-3, with 9 positions matching TRBD1. The V gene end was trimmed by 6 bases and the J gene end by 4 bases; junction bases not matched to a gene: 5. Germline loops: CDR1 SGHTA, CDR2 FQGTGA. The CDR3 contains 14 residues. DNA for the CDR3: TGTGCCAGCAGTCTCACAGGGGGCCCAGATACGCAGTATTTT. This translates into CASSLTGGPDTQYF.

As concerns this clonotype: A clone one base away is much larger, so this may be a read error. The chain couples TRBV20-1 to TRBJ2-4, with D perhaps matching TRBD1 (5 bases). V was shortened by 0 bases and J by 3 bases, with 12 bases between the two germline ends. The CDR3 spans 15 residues. Germline loops: CDR1 DFQATT, CDR2 SNEGSKA (reference sequence). The CDR3 is CSARDSCRGKNIQYF. CDR3 bases: TGCAGTGCTAGAGATTCGTGTAGGGGCAAAAACATTCAGTACTTC.

The V gene is TRBV30, the J gene TRBJ2-1; D may correspond to TRBD1 or TRBD2 (8 bases each). With 8 bases removed from V and 4 bases from J, the gap between germline ends came to 18 bases. CDR3 length equals 14 residues. Per germline, CDR1 GTSNPN and CDR2 SVGIG (reference sequence). CDR3 DNA: TGTGCCCGGGGTAGCGGGACAGGTTACAATGAGCAGTTCTTC. As protein: CARGSGTGYNEQFF.

This clonotype turned up a few times. The chain links TRBV20-1 to TRBJ2-7; D tentatively fits TRBD1 or TRBD2 (5 bases each). Deletions cut 3 bases from V and 3 bases from J, with 12 bases between. The CDR3 has 13 amino acids. Germline V CDR1 and CDR2: DFQATT, SNEGSKA (reference sequence). Here the CDR3 reads CSARGPYGYEQYF. CDR3 in DNA: TGCAGTGCTAGGGGACCCTATGGCTACGAGCAGTACTTC.

This clonotype occurred many times. The CDR3 reads CSARGLAGKTSEQFF. CDR3 bases: TGCAGTGCCCGGGGACTAGCGGGAAAAACATCCGAGCAGTTCTTC. The rearrangement links TRBV20-1 to TRBJ2-1; 13 nucleotides line up with TRBD2. The V gene end was trimmed by 6 bases and the J gene end by 10 bases; junction bases not matched to a gene: 12. Germline CDR1 reads DFQATT; CDR2 reads SNEGSKA (reference sequence). This CDR3 comprises 15 residues.